This section outlines one TCR beta chain sequence together with its context. Method: immunoSEQ multiplex PCR; TCRdb's copy keeps in-frame clones and lacks some. Among 45,000 to 55,000 clones listed, roughly 88% were seen once. This CDR3 is built from 16 residues. Germline CDR1 reads SGHNT; CDR2 reads YYREEE (reference sequence). Trimming at V came to 5 bases and at J to 4 bases, leaving 9 bases not matched to a gene. The sample originates from a study of blood T cell repertoires in COVID-19. Study-level information: The samples span acute and convalescent COVID-19 from the United States, Italy and Spain. T cells, B-cell-depleted T cells, or PBMCs supplied cDNA or gDNA.

The sample consisted of peripheral blood. The clonotype comes from a human donor in a cohort sampled during active COVID-19. The rearrangement uses TRBV5-4 and TRBJ2-2; 9 bases align to TRBD2. CDR3: CASSPAGGLITGELFF. The CDR3 nucleotides read TGTGCCAGCAGTCCAGCGGGAGGCCTTATCACCGGGGAGCTGTTTTTT. Drawing the rest from reference TRBV5-4 and TRBJ2-2, the complete variable domain is ETGVTQSPTHLIKTRGQQVTLRCSSQSGHNTVSWYQQALGQGPQFIFQYYREEENGRGNFPPRFSGLQFPNYSSELNVNALELDDSALYLCASSPAGGLITGELFFGEGSRLTVL.